This T cell receptor (beta chain) came from a study of blood T cell repertoires in COVID-19. The repertoire was sequenced with immunoSEQ multiplex PCR; TCRdb's copy has only in-frame clones and lacks some. Among 150,000 to 200,000 clones listed, 87% were seen once. This CDR3 has 15 amino acids. J was trimmed by 2 bases and V by 2 bases; bases with no gene match: 9. Germline values: CDR1 GTSNPN, CDR2 SVGIG (reference sequence). The sequence was obtained from a woman aged 65 to 85 with COVID-19, enrolled during active disease. The chain employs TRBV30 and TRBJ2-7, with TRBD1 matching over 7 bases. Source material: peripheral blood. CDR3 sequence: CAWSNVPGGTYEQYF. CDR3 nucleotides: TGTGCCTGGAGTAATGTGCCAGGGGGTACCTACGAGCAGTACTTC. Using reference TRBV30 and TRBJ2-7 for the parts outside the CDR3, the full variable domain is SQTIHQWPATLVQPVGSPLSLECTVEGTSNPNLYWYRQAAGRGLQLLFYSVGIGQISSEVPQNLSASRPQDRQFILSSKKLLLSDSGFYLCAWSNVPGGTYEQYFGPGTRLTVT.